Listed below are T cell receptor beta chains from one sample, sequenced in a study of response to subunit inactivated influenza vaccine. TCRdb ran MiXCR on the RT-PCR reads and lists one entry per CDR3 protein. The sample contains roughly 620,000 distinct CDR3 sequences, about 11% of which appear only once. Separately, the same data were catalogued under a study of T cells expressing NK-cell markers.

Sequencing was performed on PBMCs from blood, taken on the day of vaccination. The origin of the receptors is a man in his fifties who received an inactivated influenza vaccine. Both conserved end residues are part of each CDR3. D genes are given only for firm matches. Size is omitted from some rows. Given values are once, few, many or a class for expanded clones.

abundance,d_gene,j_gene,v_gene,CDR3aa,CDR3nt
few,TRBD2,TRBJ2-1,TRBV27,CASSLASGAFGEQFF,TGTGCCAGCAGTTTGGCTAGCGGGGCCTTCGGTGAGCAGTTCTTC
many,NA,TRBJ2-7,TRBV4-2,CASREGDEQYF,TGTGCCAGCAGGGAAGGGGACGAGCAGTACTTC
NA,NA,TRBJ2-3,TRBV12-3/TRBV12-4,CASSHRDADTQYF,TGTGCCAGCAGTCACCGGGACGCAGATACGCAGTATTTT
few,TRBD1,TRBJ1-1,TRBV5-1,CASNNGQANTEAFF,TGCGCCAGCAACAACGGACAGGCGAACACTGAAGCTTTCTTT
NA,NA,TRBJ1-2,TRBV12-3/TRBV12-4,CASSLTGLRGSSYSF,TGTGCCAGCAGTTTGACGGGCCTCAGGGGCTCGAGCTACAGCTTC
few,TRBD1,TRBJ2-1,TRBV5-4,CASSDGTGGLYNEQFF,TGTGCCAGCAGCGATGGGACAGGGGGCTTGTACAATGAGCAGTTCTTC
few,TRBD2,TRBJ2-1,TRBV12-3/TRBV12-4,CASSLERGGLYNEQFF,TGTGCCAGCAGTTTAGAGCGGGGGGGCCTCTACAATGAGCAGTTCTTC
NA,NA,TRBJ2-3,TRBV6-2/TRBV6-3,CASSSARGNTDTQYF,TGTGCCAGCAGTTCCGCCCGCGGGAACACAGATACGCAGTATTTT
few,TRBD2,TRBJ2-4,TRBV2,CASRGPAGLAGGRLAKNIQYF,TGTGCCAGCAGGGGCCCCGCAGGACTAGCGGGGGGTCGACTAGCCAAAAACATTCAGTACTTC
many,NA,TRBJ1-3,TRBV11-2,CASSLSISGNTIYF,TGTGCCAGCAGCTTGAGCATTTCTGGAAACACCATATATTTT
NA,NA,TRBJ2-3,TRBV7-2,CASRDKRGADTQYF,TGTGCCAGCAGGGATAAGAGGGGGGCAGATACGCAGTATTTT
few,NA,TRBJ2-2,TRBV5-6,CASSLYGALGELFF,TGTGCCAGCAGCTTATACGGGGCCCTCGGGGAGCTGTTTTTT
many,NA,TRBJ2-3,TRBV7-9,CASSPQLAGGLDTQYF,TGTGCCAGCAGCCCCCAGTTAGCCGGGGGACTAGATACGCAGTATTTT
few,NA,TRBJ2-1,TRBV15,CATSRDGSFGNEQFF,TGTGCCACCAGCAGAGATGGTAGCTTTGGCAATGAGCAGTTCTTC
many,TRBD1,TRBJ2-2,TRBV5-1,CASSVPTGVTGELFF,TGCGCCAGCAGCGTTCCTACAGGGGTAACCGGGGAGCTGTTTTTT
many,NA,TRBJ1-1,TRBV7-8,CASSLSGRTNTEAFF,TGTGCCAGCAGCTTATCGGGCAGGACGAACACTGAAGCTTTCTTT
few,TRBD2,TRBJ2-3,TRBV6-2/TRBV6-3,CASTRATSGSTDTQYF,TGTGCCAGCACTAGGGCGACTAGCGGGAGTACAGATACGCAGTATTTT
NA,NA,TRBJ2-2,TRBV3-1,CASSPRWTGELFF,TGTGCCAGCAGTCCGAGGTGGACCGGGGAGCTGTTTTTT
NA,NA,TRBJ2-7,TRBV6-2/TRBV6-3,CASSYSTGRNLYEQYF,TGTGCCAGCAGTTACTCCACCGGACGGAACCTGTACGAGCAGTACTTC
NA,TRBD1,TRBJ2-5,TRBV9,CASSHDRGRGETQYF,TGTGCCAGCAGTCACGACAGGGGGCGAGGAGAGACCCAGTACTTC
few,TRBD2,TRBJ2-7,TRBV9,CASSAGGGRGSEQYF,TGTGCCAGCAGCGCCGGCGGCGGGAGGGGGTCCGAGCAGTACTTC
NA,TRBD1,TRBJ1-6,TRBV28,CASSPPGQGIRSPLHF,TGTGCCAGCAGCCCTCCGGGACAGGGTATTCGGTCACCCCTCCACTTT
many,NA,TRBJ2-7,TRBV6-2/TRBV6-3,CASSYGTNYEQYF,TGTGCCAGCAGTTACGGGACGAACTACGAGCAGTACTTC
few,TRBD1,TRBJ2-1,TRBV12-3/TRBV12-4,CASRLDRDNEQFF,TGTGCCAGCCGGTTGGACAGGGACAATGAGCAGTTCTTC
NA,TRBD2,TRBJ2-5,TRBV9,CASSAGPTSGQETQYF,TGTGCCAGCAGCGCCGGCCCTACTAGCGGCCAAGAGACCCAGTACTTC
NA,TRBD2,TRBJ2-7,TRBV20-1,CSAAGGGSNEQYF,TGCAGTGCAGCCGGCGGGGGGTCAAACGAGCAGTACTTC
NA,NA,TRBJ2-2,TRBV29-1,CSVVATEITGELFF,TGCAGCGTTGTGGCGACCGAAATCACCGGGGAGCTGTTTTTT
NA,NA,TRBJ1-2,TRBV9,CASSVAEVSYGYTF,TGTGCCAGCAGCGTAGCTGAAGTATCCTATGGCTACACCTTC
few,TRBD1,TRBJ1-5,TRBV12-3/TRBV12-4,CASSLRTGLKSNQPQHF,TGTGCCAGCAGTCTTAGGACAGGGCTCAAAAGCAATCAGCCCCAGCATTTT
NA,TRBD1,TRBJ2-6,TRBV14,CASSRETGWISGANVLTF,TGTGCCAGCAGCCGAGAGACAGGGTGGATATCTGGGGCCAACGTCCTGACTTTC
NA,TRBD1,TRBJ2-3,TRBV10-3,CAISESTRGQGADTQYF,TGTGCCATCAGTGAGTCGACTCGGGGACAGGGGGCGGATACGCAGTATTTT
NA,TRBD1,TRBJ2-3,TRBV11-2,CASSLGQRRTDTQYF,TGTGCCAGCAGCTTGGGACAGAGACGCACAGATACGCAGTATTTT
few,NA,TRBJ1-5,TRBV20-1,CSARDVITSNQPQHF,TGCAGTGCTAGAGATGTCATTACGAGCAATCAGCCCCAGCATTTT
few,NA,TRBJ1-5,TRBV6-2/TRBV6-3,CASSYTGGLAQPQHF,TGTGCCAGCAGTTATACGGGGGGGCTGGCTCAGCCCCAGCATTTT
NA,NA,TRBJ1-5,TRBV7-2,CASSKQGGGHQPQHF,TGTGCCAGCAGCAAACAGGGTGGGGGCCATCAGCCCCAGCATTTT
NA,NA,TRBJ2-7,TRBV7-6,CASSLATVSYEQYF,TGTGCCAGCAGCCTTGCGACCGTCTCCTACGAGCAGTACTTC
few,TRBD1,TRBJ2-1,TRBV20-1,CSARDYRQGTSYNEQFF,TGCAGTGCTAGAGATTACCGACAGGGGACGTCCTACAATGAGCAGTTCTTC
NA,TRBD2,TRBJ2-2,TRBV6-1,CASSDVAGVLTGELFF,TGTGCCAGCAGTGACGTAGCGGGAGTCCTCACCGGGGAGCTGTTTTTT
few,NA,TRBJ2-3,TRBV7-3,CASSWGGEVDTQYF,TGTGCCAGCAGCTGGGGAGGAGAGGTAGATACGCAGTATTTT
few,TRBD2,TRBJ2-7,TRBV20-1,CSASGGANEQYF,TGCAGTGCTAGCGGGGGGGCGAATGAGCAGTACTTC
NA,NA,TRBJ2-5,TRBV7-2,CASRSTRVGGNQYF,TGTGCCAGCAGATCCACCAGGGTAGGAGGCAACCAGTACTTC
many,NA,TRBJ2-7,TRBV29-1,CSALDGYYEQYF,TGCAGCGCTTTGGACGGCTACTACGAGCAGTACTTC
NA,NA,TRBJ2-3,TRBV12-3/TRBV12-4,CASSTGGRDTDTQYF,TGTGCCAGCAGCACCGGGGGCAGGGACACAGATACGCAGTATTTT
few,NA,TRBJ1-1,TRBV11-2,CASSLVARTEAFF,TGTGCCAGCAGCTTAGTGGCAAGGACTGAAGCTTTCTTT
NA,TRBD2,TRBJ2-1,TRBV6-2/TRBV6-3,CASSSTGTSMFF,TGTGCCAGCAGTTCAACCGGGACTAGTATGTTCTTC
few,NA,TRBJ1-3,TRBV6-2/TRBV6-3,CASSQPPHRADGNTIYF,TGTGCCAGCAGTCAGCCCCCACACAGGGCGGACGGAAACACCATATATTTT
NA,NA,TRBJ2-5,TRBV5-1,CASRPDAARETQYF,TGCGCCAGCAGACCGGACGCGGCAAGAGAGACCCAGTACTTC
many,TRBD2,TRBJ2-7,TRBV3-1,CASSRDWGASGGYEQYF,TGTGCCAGCAGCCGGGATTGGGGGGCTAGCGGGGGCTACGAGCAGTACTTC
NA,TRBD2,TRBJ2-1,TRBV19,CASGLAADNEQFF,TGTGCCAGTGGACTAGCGGCTGACAATGAGCAGTTCTTC
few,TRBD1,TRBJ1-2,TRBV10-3,CAISPGQANYGYTF,TGTGCCATCAGTCCGGGACAGGCAAACTATGGCTACACCTTC
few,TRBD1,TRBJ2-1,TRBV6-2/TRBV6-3,CASSYPEDRELYNEQFF,TGTGCCAGCAGTTACCCTGAGGACAGGGAGCTCTACAATGAGCAGTTCTTC
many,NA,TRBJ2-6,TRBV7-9,CASSPLRGSSSGANVLTF,TGTGCCAGCAGCCCCCTTAGAGGGAGTAGCTCTGGGGCCAACGTCCTGACTTTC
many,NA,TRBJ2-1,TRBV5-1,CASSLAGTSYNEQFF,TGTGCCAGCAGCTTAGCCGGGACCTCTTACAATGAGCAGTTCTTC